This paragraph reports one TCR beta chain. What it binds is unknown. Profiled with immunoSEQ multiplex PCR; TCRdb holds only in-frame clones, not every one. The sample has 37,000 or so clones, approximately 86% seen once; the top ten hold approximately 19%. This record comes from a study of graft-versus-host responses after intestinal transplantation. Overall study findings and caveats: Some patients had graft-donor T cell macrochimerism, and their allografts showed high graft-versus-host to host-versus-graft clonal ratios. GvH clones were found in recipient marrow; some appeared first in ileum or blood.

Germline V gene sequence: CDR1 LNHDA, CDR2 SQIVND (reference sequence). This CDR3 region has 14 residues. With 4 bases removed from V and 4 bases from J, the gap between germline ends came to 11 bases. Graft-derived tissue was subjected to processing to liberate intraepithelial and lamina propria lymphocytes. The receptor comes from a human patient who received an intestinal transplant, so some T cells may come from the graft donor. The V gene is TRBV19, the J gene TRBJ2-1; D is unclear. The material sequenced was ileum tissue, taken approximately 200 days after intestinal transplant. The CDR3 coding sequence is TGTGCCAGTAGTACCTTCGAGCCGTACAATGAGCAGTTCTTC. This codes for CASSTFEPYNEQFF.